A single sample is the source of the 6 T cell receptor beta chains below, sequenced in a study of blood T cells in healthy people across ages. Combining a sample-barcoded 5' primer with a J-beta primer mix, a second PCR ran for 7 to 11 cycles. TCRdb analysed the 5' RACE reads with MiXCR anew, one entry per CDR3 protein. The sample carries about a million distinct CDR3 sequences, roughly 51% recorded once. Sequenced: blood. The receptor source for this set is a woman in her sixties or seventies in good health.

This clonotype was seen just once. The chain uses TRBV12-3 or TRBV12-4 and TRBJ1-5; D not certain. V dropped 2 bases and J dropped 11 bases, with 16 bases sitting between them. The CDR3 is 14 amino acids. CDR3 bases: TGTGCCAGCAGTTTAATGCGGTGGGGAGAGACCCAGCATTTT. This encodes CASSLMRWGETQHF.

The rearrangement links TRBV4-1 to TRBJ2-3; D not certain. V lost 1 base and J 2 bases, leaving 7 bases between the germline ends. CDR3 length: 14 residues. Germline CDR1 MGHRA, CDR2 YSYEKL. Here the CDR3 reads CASSQVLVTDTQYF. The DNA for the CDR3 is TGCGCCAGCAGCCAAGTCTTAGTCACAGATACGCAGTATTTT.

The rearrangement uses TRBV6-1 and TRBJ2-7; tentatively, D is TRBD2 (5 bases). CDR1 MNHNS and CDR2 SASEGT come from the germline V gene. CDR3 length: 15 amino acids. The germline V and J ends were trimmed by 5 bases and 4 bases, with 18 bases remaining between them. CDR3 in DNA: TGTGCCAGCAGTCCTCACTCGACTGGGAGATACGAGCAGTACTTC. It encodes CASSPHSTGRYEQYF.

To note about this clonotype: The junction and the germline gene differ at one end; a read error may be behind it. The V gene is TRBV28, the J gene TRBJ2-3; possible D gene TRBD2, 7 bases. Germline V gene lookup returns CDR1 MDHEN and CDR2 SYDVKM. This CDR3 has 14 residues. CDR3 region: CASRGGGGTNTQYF. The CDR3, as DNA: TGTGCCAGCAGAGGTGGGGGGGGCACAAATACGCAGTATTTT.

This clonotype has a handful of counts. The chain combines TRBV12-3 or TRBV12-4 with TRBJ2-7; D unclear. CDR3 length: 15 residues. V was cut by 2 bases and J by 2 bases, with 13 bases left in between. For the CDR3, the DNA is TGTGCCAGCAGTTTATTCGTGGGGTTACCCTACGAGCAGTACTTC. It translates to CASSLFVGLPYEQYF.

The CDR3 nucleotides read TGCAGCGTTGAAACCGGGACAGGTACCTACGAGCAGTACTTC. Encoded protein: CSVETGTGTYEQYF. V usage is TRBV29-1 and J usage is TRBJ2-4, with TRBD1 matching over 8 bases. The last part of the DNA fits TRBJ2-7 better; the J call may be wrong. The CDR3 loop spans 14 amino acids. Germline assignment: CDR1 SQVTM and CDR2 ANQGSEA.